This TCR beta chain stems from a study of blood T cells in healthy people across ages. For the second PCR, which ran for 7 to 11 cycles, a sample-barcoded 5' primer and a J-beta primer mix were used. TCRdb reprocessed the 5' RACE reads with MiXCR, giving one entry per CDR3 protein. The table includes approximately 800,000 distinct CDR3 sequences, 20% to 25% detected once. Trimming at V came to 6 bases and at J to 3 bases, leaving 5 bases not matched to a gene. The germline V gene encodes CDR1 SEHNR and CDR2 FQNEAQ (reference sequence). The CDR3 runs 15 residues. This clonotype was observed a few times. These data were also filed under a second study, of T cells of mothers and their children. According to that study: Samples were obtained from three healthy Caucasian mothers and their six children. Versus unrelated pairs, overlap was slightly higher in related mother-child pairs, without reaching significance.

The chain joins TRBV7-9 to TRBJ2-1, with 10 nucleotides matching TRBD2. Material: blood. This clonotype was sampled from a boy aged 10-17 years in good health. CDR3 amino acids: CASRVPSGGYNEQFF. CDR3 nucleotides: TGTGCCAGCAGAGTACCTAGCGGGGGCTACAATGAGCAGTTCTTC.